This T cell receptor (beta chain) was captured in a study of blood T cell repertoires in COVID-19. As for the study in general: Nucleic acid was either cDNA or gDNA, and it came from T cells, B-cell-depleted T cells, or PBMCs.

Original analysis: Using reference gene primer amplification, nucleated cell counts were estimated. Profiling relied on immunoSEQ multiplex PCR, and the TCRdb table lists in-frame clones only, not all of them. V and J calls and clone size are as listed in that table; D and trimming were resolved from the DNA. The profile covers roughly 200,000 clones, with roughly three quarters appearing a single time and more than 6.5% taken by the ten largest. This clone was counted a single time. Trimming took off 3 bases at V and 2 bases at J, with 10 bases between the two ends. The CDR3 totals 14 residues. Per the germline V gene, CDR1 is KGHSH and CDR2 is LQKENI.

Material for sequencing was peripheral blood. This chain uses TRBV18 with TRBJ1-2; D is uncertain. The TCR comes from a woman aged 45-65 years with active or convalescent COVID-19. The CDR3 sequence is CASSPAGANYGYTF. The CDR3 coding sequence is TGTGCCAGCTCACCCGCCGGAGCGAACTATGGCTACACCTTC.